The TCR beta chain under discussion was sequenced for a study of shared clonotypes between healthy human individuals. Positively selected for CCR7, the CD45RO-negative cells used as naive CD8 cells excluded terminally differentiated effector memory CD45RA+ cells. Assay used: immunoSEQ multiplex PCR; TCRdb lists only in-frame clones, some missing. The table records some 2.1 million clones, 93% of them present only once. The V gene's germline CDR1 is MNHEY and CDR2 SMNVEV (reference sequence). The CDR3 is 13 amino acids. V shed 2 bases and J shed 7 bases, with 12 bases lying between them. The TCR sequence derives from a man between 18 and 29 years old in good health. Some clones in this sample may be carry-over from other donors' samples. The rearrangement joins TRBV27 to TRBJ2-7; D not resolved. Material: naive CD8+ T cells from PBMCs. CDR3 DNA: TGTGCCAGCAGTTTAAGCCCGTCGTGGGAGCAGTACTTC. Amino acids: CASSLSPSWEQYF.